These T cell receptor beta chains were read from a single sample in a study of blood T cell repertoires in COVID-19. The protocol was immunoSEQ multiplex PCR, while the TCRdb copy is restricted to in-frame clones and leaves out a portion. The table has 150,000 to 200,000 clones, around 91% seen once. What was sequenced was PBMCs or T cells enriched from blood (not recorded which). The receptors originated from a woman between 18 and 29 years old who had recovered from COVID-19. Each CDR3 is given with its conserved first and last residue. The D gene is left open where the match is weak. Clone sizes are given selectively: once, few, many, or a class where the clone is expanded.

CDR3nt: TGTGCCAGCAGCTTATCTAGCGGGACTTTGGGTACGCAGTATTTT
CDR3aa: CASSLSSGTLGTQYF
d_gene: TRBD2
abundance: .
j_gene: TRBJ2-3
v_gene: TRBV7-3
len: 15

CDR3nt: TGTGCCAGCAGTCGACAGGGTAATCCTGAAGCTTTCTTT
CDR3aa: CASSRQGNPEAFF
d_gene: TRBD1
abundance: .
j_gene: TRBJ1-1
v_gene: TRBV6-5
len: 13

CDR3nt: TGCGCCAGCAGTTGGGCCCAGGCGAACACTGAAGCTTTCTTT
CDR3aa: CASSWAQANTEAFF
d_gene: .
abundance: .
j_gene: TRBJ1-1
v_gene: TRBV10-2
len: 14

CDR3nt: TGCGCCAGCAGCAGGCCACAAAGGACTAGTAAAACGCAGGATGAGCAGTTCTTC
CDR3aa: CASSRPQRTSKTQDEQFF
d_gene: TRBD2
abundance: .
j_gene: TRBJ2-1
v_gene: TRBV5-1
len: 18

CDR3nt: TGTGCCAGCAGCTTAGGTGGTAGCGGCACAGATACGCAGTATTTT
CDR3aa: CASSLGGSGTDTQYF
d_gene: .
abundance: .
j_gene: TRBJ2-3
v_gene: TRBV11-3
len: 15

CDR3nt: TGTGCCAGCAGTTTGCTCCTTCCTAGCGGGAGTAACAATGAGCAGTTCTTC
CDR3aa: CASSLLLPSGSNNEQFF
d_gene: TRBD2
abundance: .
j_gene: TRBJ2-1
v_gene: TRBV27
len: 17

CDR3nt: TGTGCCAGCAGCACAGTCTCCCGGCCCCCCTACGAGCAGTACTTC
CDR3aa: CASSTVSRPPYEQYF
d_gene: .
abundance: once
j_gene: TRBJ2-7
v_gene: TRBV7-3
len: 15

CDR3nt: TGTGCCAGTAGGGCAGCGGGAGCTACCGGGGAGCTGTTTTTT
CDR3aa: CASRAAGATGELFF
d_gene: TRBD2
abundance: .
j_gene: TRBJ2-2
v_gene: TRBV19
len: 14

CDR3nt: TGTGCCAGCAGTCGGTCTAGCAATCAGCCCCAGCATTTT
CDR3aa: CASSRSSNQPQHF
d_gene: .
abundance: few
j_gene: TRBJ1-5
v_gene: TRBV6-2/TRBV6-3
len: 13

CDR3nt: TGTGCCAGAAGCTCGTCCGGCCAGGGCAATCAGCCCCAGCATTTT
CDR3aa: CARSSSGQGNQPQHF
d_gene: .
abundance: .
j_gene: TRBJ1-5
v_gene: TRBV5-3
len: 15

CDR3nt: TGTGCCAGCAGCTTAGACCCCGGACAGGTTAGGAAAGAAAAACTGTTTTTT
CDR3aa: CASSLDPGQVRKEKLFF
d_gene: TRBD1
abundance: .
j_gene: TRBJ1-4
v_gene: TRBV7-2
len: 17

CDR3nt: TGTGCCAGCAACCTACTAGCGGGAGAAGGAGGTACGCAGTATTTT
CDR3aa: CASNLLAGEGGTQYF
d_gene: TRBD2
abundance: .
j_gene: TRBJ2-3
v_gene: TRBV2
len: 15

CDR3nt: TGTGCCAGCAGCTCCGGACAGGGAGGTGGCTACACCTTC
CDR3aa: CASSSGQGGGYTF
d_gene: TRBD1
abundance: .
j_gene: TRBJ1-2
v_gene: TRBV7-2
len: 13

CDR3nt: TGCGCCAGCAGCCAAGAGTCGCAGGGTCCCACTGAAGCTTTCTTT
CDR3aa: CASSQESQGPTEAFF
d_gene: .
abundance: .
j_gene: TRBJ1-1
v_gene: TRBV4-3
len: 15

CDR3nt: TGTGCCAGCAGCAGCTACCAAGAGACCCAGTACTTC
CDR3aa: CASSSYQETQYF
d_gene: .
abundance: .
j_gene: TRBJ2-5
v_gene: TRBV7-2
len: 12

CDR3nt: TGTGCCAGCAGTTTATTTGGGGGGAGGAGAATCAGGGAGACCCAGTACTTC
CDR3aa: CASSLFGGRRIRETQYF
d_gene: .
abundance: .
j_gene: TRBJ2-5
v_gene: TRBV28
len: 17

CDR3nt: TGTGCCAGCAAAATAGCGGGAGGCCTCCAAGAGACCCAGTACTTC
CDR3aa: CASKIAGGLQETQYF
d_gene: TRBD2
abundance: .
j_gene: TRBJ2-5
v_gene: TRBV2
len: 15

CDR3nt: TGTGCCAGCACCTCCCCGCTAGTGAACTACGAGCAGTACTTC
CDR3aa: CASTSPLVNYEQYF
d_gene: .
abundance: .
j_gene: TRBJ2-7
v_gene: TRBV27
len: 14

CDR3nt: TGTGCCAGCAGCATTAGCGGGACCGGGGAGCTGTTTTTT
CDR3aa: CASSISGTGELFF
d_gene: TRBD2
abundance: .
j_gene: TRBJ2-2
v_gene: TRBV6-5
len: 13

CDR3nt: TGTGCCAGCAGTGACGGGCGGGCTCACAATGAGCAGTTCTTC
CDR3aa: CASSDGRAHNEQFF
d_gene: .
abundance: few
j_gene: TRBJ2-1
v_gene: TRBV6-4
len: 14

CDR3nt: TGTGCCAGCAGTCGACTAGCGGCTCGCACAGATACGCAGTATTTT
CDR3aa: CASSRLAARTDTQYF
d_gene: TRBD2
abundance: .
j_gene: TRBJ2-3
v_gene: TRBV2
len: 15

CDR3nt: TGTGCCAGCAGTCGCGGACAGGGAGAGGAGTATTTT
CDR3aa: CASSRGQGEEYF
d_gene: TRBD1
abundance: .
j_gene: TRBJ2-3
v_gene: TRBV6-5
len: 12

CDR3nt: TGTGCCAGCGGGCAAGGCGGGAGCGCCGGGGAGCTGTTTTTT
CDR3aa: CASGQGGSAGELFF
d_gene: TRBD2
abundance: .
j_gene: TRBJ2-2
v_gene: TRBV9
len: 14

CDR3nt: TGCGCCAGCAGCTTAGACTCTAATGAAAAACTGTTTTTT
CDR3aa: CASSLDSNEKLFF
d_gene: .
abundance: .
j_gene: TRBJ1-4
v_gene: TRBV5-1
len: 13

CDR3nt: TGTGCCAGCAGTTGGCCACAGGGGGTTAATTCACCCCTCCACTTT
CDR3aa: CASSWPQGVNSPLHF
d_gene: TRBD1
abundance: few
j_gene: TRBJ1-6
v_gene: TRBV28
len: 15

CDR3nt: TGTGCCAGCAGTGATCCAGGGCCCCTTGAGCAGTTCTTC
CDR3aa: CASSDPGPLEQFF
d_gene: .
abundance: .
j_gene: TRBJ2-1
v_gene: TRBV6-1
len: 13

CDR3nt: TGTGCCAGCAGTGGGAGCCGTTTTAGTTACGAGCAGTACTTC
CDR3aa: CASSGSRFSYEQYF
d_gene: .
abundance: .
j_gene: TRBJ2-7
v_gene: TRBV28
len: 14

CDR3nt: TGCGCCAGCAGCCAAGCCAGGGTGTCGCGCACAGATACGCAGTATTTT
CDR3aa: CASSQARVSRTDTQYF
d_gene: .
abundance: .
j_gene: TRBJ2-3
v_gene: TRBV4-3
len: 16